This is a list of T cell receptor beta chains from one sample in a study of blood T cell repertoires in COVID-19. TCRdb keeps only in-frame clones here, not all; method: immunoSEQ multiplex PCR. The table includes more than 200,000 clones, around 87% detected once. The specimen was PBMCs or T cells enriched from blood (not recorded which). These receptors were collected from a man aged 30-40 years in a cohort exposed to, infected with or recovered from COVID-19 (not recorded which). Each CDR3 is given with its conserved first and last residue. D genes are given only for firm matches. Rows give clone size only sometimes, using once, few, many, or a class for an expanded clone.

abundance | j_gene | d_gene | v_gene | CDR3aa | CDR3nt
- | TRBJ2-1 | - | TRBV4-1 | CASSQGAQVNEQFF | TGCGCCAGCAGCCAAGGCGCACAGGTCAATGAGCAGTTCTTC
- | TRBJ2-7 | TRBD2 | TRBV5-4 | CASSLTSGSNEQYF | TGTGCCAGCAGCTTGACTAGCGGGAGTAACGAGCAGTACTTC
- | TRBJ2-3 | TRBD2 | TRBV28 | CASSYSPSSGSTDTQYF | TGTGCCAGCAGTTATTCGCCGAGTAGCGGGAGCACAGATACGCAGTATTTT
- | TRBJ1-1 | TRBD1 | TRBV6-5 | CASSRQGEAFF | TGTGCCAGCAGTCGACAGGGCGAAGCTTTCTTT
- | TRBJ2-3 | TRBD2 | TRBV7-2 | CASSPRLAGFEDTQYF | TGTGCCAGCAGCCCAAGACTAGCGGGGTTTGAGGATACGCAGTATTTT
- | TRBJ1-6 | TRBD1 | TRBV4-1 | CASSPWDRSNSPLHF | TGCGCCAGCAGCCCCTGGGACAGGAGTAATTCACCCCTCCACTTT
- | TRBJ1-2 | TRBD1 | TRBV7-2 | CASSLSRTGNNYGYTF | TGTGCCAGCAGCTTATCGAGGACAGGGAATAACTATGGCTACACCTTC
once | TRBJ1-1 | - | TRBV6-5 | CASSSPADSNTEAFF | TGTGCCAGCAGTTCCCCGGCGGACAGCAACACTGAAGCTTTCTTT
many | TRBJ2-2 | - | TRBV5-4 | CASSLPQLTGELFF | TGTGCCAGCAGCTTGCCCCAACTAACCGGGGAGCTGTTTTTT
few | TRBJ2-5 | - | TRBV12-3/TRBV12-4 | CASSLVEETQYF | TGTGCCAGCAGTTTGGTGGAGGAGACCCAGTACTTC
- | TRBJ2-1 | TRBD1 | TRBV5-8 | CASSLDGTAYNEQFF | TGTGCCAGCAGCTTGGATGGGACAGCATACAATGAGCAGTTCTTC
- | TRBJ2-5 | TRBD2 | TRBV6-5 | CASSPGGGLETQYF | TGTGCCAGCAGCCCGGGGGGGGGTTTGGAGACCCAGTACTTC
- | TRBJ2-3 | - | TRBV7-9 | CASSSFGTLSTDTQYF | TGTGCCAGCAGCTCCTTCGGGACACTCAGCACAGATACGCAGTATTTT
- | TRBJ2-7 | TRBD2 | TRBV9 | CASSGPSGRWGEQYF | TGTGCCAGCAGCGGACCTAGCGGGAGGTGGGGCGAGCAGTACTTC
- | TRBJ1-2 | - | TRBV28 | CASRIAGAGGYTF | TGTGCCAGCAGAATCGCGGGGGCTGGGGGCTACACCTTC
- | TRBJ2-3 | TRBD1 | TRBV6-6 | CASSYAKTGGADTQYF | TGTGCCAGCAGTTACGCGAAGACAGGGGGCGCAGATACGCAGTATTTT
- | TRBJ2-3 | - | TRBV7-2 | CASSLDVATDTQYF | TGTGCCAGCAGCTTAGATGTAGCTACAGATACGCAGTATTTT
- | TRBJ1-5 | - | TRBV27 | CASRRAGGGNQPQHF | TGTGCCAGCAGACGGGCCGGAGGGGGCAATCAGCCCCAGCATTTT
- | TRBJ2-2 | TRBD2 | TRBV19 | CASAWTSGTVTGELFF | TGTGCCAGTGCCTGGACTAGCGGGACGGTCACCGGGGAGCTGTTTTTT
- | TRBJ1-2 | - | TRBV5-1 | CASTPAIDYGYTF | TGCGCCAGCACACCCGCTATTGACTATGGCTACACCTTC
- | TRBJ2-1 | - | TRBV12-5 | CASGLVLSGRPNEQFF | TGTGCTAGTGGTTTGGTACTGTCCGGGAGACCGAATGAGCAGTTCTTC
- | TRBJ2-2 | - | TRBV11-2 | CASRPPTGTTNTGELFF | TGTGCCAGCAGACCCCCCACAGGGACAACGAACACCGGGGAGCTGTTTTTT
few | TRBJ2-3 | - | TRBV3-1/TRBV3-2 | CASSPRLLSTDTQYF | TGTGCCAGCAGCCCGAGACTACTGAGCACAGATACGCAGTATTTT
- | TRBJ1-2 | - | TRBV11-1 | CASSPLDRSYGYTF | TGTGCCAGCAGCCCCCTCGACCGGAGCTATGGCTACACCTTC
- | TRBJ2-1 | TRBD2 | TRBV10-3 | CAISSGTSGWNEQFF | TGTGCCATCAGTTCCGGGACTAGCGGTTGGAATGAGCAGTTCTTC
- | TRBJ2-1 | TRBD2 | TRBV5-4 | CASSDRTSGNNEQFF | TGTGCCAGCAGCGACCGGACTAGCGGAAACAATGAGCAGTTCTTC
- | TRBJ2-1 | - | TRBV19 | CASRGISNEQFF | TGTGCCAGCCGCGGAATCTCAAACGAGCAGTTCTTC